This T cell receptor (beta chain) appears in the sequencing data of a study of blood T cell repertoires in COVID-19. The protocol was immunoSEQ multiplex PCR, while the TCRdb copy is restricted to in-frame clones and leaves out a portion. The table records around 310,000 clones, roughly 91% of them present only once. Residents of about two dozen US areas, aged about 18 to 100 years, made up the participants. Sequencing was done on a sample of PBMCs or T cells enriched from blood (not recorded which). This TCR came from a woman in her 30s who had recovered from COVID-19.

The CDR3 coding sequence is TGTGCCAGCTCACTCTCCGGGACAGGGAGTCACGGGGAGCTGTTTTTT. Encoded protein: CASSLSGTGSHGELFF. This sequence joins TRBV18 and TRBJ2-2, with 9 positions matching TRBD1. The CDR3 runs 16 residues. Germline V gene lookup returns CDR1 KGHSH and CDR2 LQKENI. V shed 4 bases, J shed 7 bases, and the junction held 10 bases outside the gene matches.